This entry lists 2 T cell receptor beta chains sequenced from one sample in a study of control samples from healthy donors and cancer patients. Repertoires were generated with immunoSEQ multiplex PCR, while TCRdb's copy carries only in-frame clones and drops some. The table lists 90,000 to 100,000 clones, approximately 81% of them singletons. The specimen was blood. All receptors come from a woman in her 30s in good health.

This chain joins TRBV5-5 and TRBJ2-5; D unresolved. Deletions cut 7 bases from V and 2 bases from J, with 6 bases between. Germline V gives CDR1 SGHKS, CDR2 YYEKEE (reference sequence). This CDR3 has 11 residues. The DNA for the CDR3 is TGTGCCAGCGGGTTTCAAGAGACCCAGTACTTC. Protein sequence: CASGFQETQYF.

The chain joins TRBV10-3 to TRBJ1-4, with 7 bases matching TRBD1. The CDR3 is 16 residues long. V dropped 3 bases and J dropped 6; count of bases not matched to a gene: 10. Germline assignment: CDR1 ENHRY and CDR2 SYGVKD. The DNA of the CDR3 is TGTGCCATCAGTGACCCGACGCAGGGGGATCATGAAAAACTGTTTTTT. It yields the protein CAISDPTQGDHEKLFF.